This T cell receptor (beta chain) is from a study of blood T cell repertoires in COVID-19. Germline V gene sequence: CDR1 MDHEN, CDR2 SYDVKM. The V gene end was trimmed by 1 base and the J gene end by 8 bases; junction bases not matched to a gene: 8. The length of the CDR3 is 15 residues. Original data processing: Amplifying reference gene primers gave estimates of nucleated cell counts. Profiling relied on immunoSEQ multiplex PCR, and the TCRdb table lists in-frame clones only, not all of them. The V and J calls and clone size come from that table; D and trimming were worked out from the DNA. Altogether roughly 100,000 clones are present, about four fifths being singletons, with the ten largest covering less than 6%. This clone was picked up a small number of times.

The sequenced sample was peripheral blood. The TCR comes from an older man with COVID-19, enrolled during active disease. The rearrangement uses TRBV28 and TRBJ2-3; 8 bases are a match to TRBD2. The CDR3 DNA follows: TGTGCCAGCAGTTTATTTTCACTAGCGGAAAGTACGCAGTATTTT. It translates to CASSLFSLAESTQYF.